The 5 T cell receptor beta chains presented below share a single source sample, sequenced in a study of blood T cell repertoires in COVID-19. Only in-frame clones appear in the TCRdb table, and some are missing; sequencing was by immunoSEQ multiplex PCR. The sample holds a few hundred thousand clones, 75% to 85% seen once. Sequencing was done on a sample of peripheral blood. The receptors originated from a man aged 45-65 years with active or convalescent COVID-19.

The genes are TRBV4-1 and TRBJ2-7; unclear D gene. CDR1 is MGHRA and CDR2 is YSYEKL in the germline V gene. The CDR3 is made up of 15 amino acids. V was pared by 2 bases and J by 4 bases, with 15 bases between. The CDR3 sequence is CASSQFGLAKYEQYF. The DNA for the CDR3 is TGCGCCAGCAGCCAATTCGGGTTGGCCAAATACGAGCAGTACTTC.

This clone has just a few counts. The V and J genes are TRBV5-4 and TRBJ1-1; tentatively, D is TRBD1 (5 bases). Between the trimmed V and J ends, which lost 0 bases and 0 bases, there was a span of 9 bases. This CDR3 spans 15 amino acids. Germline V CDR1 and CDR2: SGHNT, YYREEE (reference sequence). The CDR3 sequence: CASSLDVTVNTEAFF. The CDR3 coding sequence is TGTGCCAGCAGCTTGGATGTGACAGTGAACACTGAAGCTTTCTTT.

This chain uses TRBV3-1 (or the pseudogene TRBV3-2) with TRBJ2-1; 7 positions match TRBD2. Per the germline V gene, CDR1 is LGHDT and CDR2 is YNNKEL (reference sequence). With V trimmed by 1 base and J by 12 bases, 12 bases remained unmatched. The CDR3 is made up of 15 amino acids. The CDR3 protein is CASSQGGGPGFVQFF. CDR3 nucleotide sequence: TGTGCCAGCAGCCAAGGGGGAGGGCCTGGTTTCGTGCAGTTCTTC.

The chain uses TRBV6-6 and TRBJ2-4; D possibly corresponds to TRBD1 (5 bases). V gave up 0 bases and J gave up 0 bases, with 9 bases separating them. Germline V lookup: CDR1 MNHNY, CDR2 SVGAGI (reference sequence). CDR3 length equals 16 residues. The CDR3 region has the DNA TGTGCCAGCAGTTACTCCCAGGGTACAGCCAAAAACATTCAGTACTTC. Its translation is CASSYSQGTAKNIQYF.

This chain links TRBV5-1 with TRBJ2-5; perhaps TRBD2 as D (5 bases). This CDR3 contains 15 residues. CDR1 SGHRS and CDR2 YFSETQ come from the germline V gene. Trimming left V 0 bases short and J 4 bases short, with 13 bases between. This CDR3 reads CASSLDYGIGETQYF. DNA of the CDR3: TGCGCCAGCAGCTTGGATTACGGGATTGGAGAGACCCAGTACTTC.